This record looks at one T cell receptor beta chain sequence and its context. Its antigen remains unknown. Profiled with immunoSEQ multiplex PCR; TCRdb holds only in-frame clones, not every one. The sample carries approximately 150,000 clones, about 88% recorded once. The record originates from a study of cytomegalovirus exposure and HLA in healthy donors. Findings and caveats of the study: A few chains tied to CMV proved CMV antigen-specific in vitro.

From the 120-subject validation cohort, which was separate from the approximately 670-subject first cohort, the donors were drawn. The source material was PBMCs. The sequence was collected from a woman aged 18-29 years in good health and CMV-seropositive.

CDR3: CASGIGQEETQYF. For the CDR3, the DNA is TGTGCTAGTGGTATAGGACAGGAAGAGACCCAGTACTTC. The chain carries TRBV12-5 and TRBJ2-5; 7 bases agree with TRBD1. CDR1 and CDR2 from the germline V gene are LGHNT and FRNRAP. Losses at the gene ends were 5 bases for V and 3 bases for J; bases not matched to a gene: 3. The CDR3 consists of 13 residues.